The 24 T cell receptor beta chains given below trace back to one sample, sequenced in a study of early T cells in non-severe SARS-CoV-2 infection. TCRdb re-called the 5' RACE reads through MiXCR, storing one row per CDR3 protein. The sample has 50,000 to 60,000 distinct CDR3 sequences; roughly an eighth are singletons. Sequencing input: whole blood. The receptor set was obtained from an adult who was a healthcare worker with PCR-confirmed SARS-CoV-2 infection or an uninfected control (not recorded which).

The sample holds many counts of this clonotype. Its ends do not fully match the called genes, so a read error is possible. For the CDR3, the DNA is TGTGCCTGGAGTGATGACAGGGGACCGATCTTC. Translation: CAWSDDRGPIF. This chain joins TRBV30 and TRBJ2-7, with TRBD1 matching over 8 bases. The CDR3 length is 11 residues. Germline V CDR1 and CDR2: GTSNPN, SVGIG (reference sequence).

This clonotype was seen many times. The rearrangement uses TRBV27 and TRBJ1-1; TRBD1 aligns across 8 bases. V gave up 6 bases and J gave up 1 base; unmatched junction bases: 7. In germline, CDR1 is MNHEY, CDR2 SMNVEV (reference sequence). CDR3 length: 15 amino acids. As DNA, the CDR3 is TGTGCCAGCAGCGCGGTGGGACAGGCGAACACTGAAGCTTTCTTT. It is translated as CASSAVGQANTEAFF.

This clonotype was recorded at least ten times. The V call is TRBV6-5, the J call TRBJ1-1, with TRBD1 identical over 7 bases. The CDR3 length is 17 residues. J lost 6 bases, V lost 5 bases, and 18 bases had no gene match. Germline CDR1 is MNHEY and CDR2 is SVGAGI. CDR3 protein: CASSLVGTAELVAEAFF. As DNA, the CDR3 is TGTGCCAGCAGTCTAGTGGGGACAGCCGAACTGGTGGCTGAAGCTTTCTTT.

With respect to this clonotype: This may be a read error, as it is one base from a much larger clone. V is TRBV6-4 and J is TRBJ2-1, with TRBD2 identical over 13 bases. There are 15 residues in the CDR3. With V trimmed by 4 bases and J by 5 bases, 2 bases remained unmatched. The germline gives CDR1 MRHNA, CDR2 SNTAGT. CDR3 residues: CASSVGTSGDNEQFF. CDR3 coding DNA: TGTGCCAGCAGTGTAGGGACTAGCGGGGACAATGAGCAGTTCTTC.

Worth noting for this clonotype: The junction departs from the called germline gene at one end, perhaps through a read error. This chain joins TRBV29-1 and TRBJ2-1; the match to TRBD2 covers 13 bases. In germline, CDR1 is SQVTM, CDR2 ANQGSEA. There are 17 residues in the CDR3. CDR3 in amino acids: CSVEGLAGESSYNEQFF. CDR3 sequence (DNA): TGCAGCGTGGAAGGACTAGCGGGGGAATCATCCTACAATGAGCAGTTCTTC.

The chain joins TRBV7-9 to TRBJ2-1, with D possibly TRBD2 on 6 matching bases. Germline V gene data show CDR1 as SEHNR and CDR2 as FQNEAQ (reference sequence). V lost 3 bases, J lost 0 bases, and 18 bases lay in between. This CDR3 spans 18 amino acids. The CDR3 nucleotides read TGTGCCAGCAGCTTCCCGGACAAGGAGGGAAGCTCCTACAATGAGCAGTTCTTC. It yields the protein CASSFPDKEGSSYNEQFF.

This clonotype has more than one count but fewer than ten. CDR3 sequence: CAISRDRPYGYTF. CDR3 nucleotides: TGTGCCATCAGCCGGGACAGGCCCTATGGCTACACCTTC. The chain has TRBV10-3 and TRBJ1-2, with 8 bases identical to TRBD1. Germline CDR1 reads ENHRY; CDR2 reads SYGVKD. Unmatched junction bases numbered 4, after V lost 6 bases and J lost 4 bases. The CDR3 totals 13 residues.

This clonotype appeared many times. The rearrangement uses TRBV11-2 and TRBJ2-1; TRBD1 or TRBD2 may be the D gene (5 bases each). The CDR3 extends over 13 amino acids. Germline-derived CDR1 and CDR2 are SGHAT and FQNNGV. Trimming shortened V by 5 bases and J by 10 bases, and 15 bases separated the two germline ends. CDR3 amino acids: CASSPQYGAEQFF. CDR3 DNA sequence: TGTGCCAGCAGCCCCCAGTACGGGGCCGAGCAGTTCTTC.

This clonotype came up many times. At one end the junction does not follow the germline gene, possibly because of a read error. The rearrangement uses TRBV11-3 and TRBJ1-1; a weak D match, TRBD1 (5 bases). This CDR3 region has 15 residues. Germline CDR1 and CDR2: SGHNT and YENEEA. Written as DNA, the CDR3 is TGTGCCAGCAGCTTAGGGGGGAATTTGAAAACTGAAGCTTTCTTT. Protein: CASSLGGNLKTEAFF. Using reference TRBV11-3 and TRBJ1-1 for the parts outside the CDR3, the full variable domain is EAGVVQSPRYKIIEKKQPVAFWCNPISGHNTLYWYLQNLGQGPELLIRYENEEAVDDSQLPKDRFSAERLKGVDSTLKIQPAELGDSAVYLCASSLGGNLKTEAFFGQGTRLTVV.

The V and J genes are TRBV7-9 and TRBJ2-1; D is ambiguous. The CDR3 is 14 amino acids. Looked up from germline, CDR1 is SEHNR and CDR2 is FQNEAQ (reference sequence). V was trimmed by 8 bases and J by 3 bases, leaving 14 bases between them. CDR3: CASPANSNYNEQFF. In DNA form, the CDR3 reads TGTGCCAGCCCGGCGAACTCAAACTACAATGAGCAGTTCTTC. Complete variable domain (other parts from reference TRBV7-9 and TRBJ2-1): DTGVSQNPRHKITKRGQNVTFRCDPISEHNRLYWYRQTLGQGPEFLTYFQNEAQLEKSRLLSDRFSAERPKGSFSTLEIQRTEQGDSAMYLCASPANSNYNEQFFGPGTRLTVL.

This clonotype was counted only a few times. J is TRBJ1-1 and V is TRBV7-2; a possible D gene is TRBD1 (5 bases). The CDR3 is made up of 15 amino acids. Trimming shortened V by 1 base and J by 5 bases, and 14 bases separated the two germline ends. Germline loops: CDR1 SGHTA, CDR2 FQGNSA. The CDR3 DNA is TGTGCCAGCAGCTTAGAGAGCAGGGTAGAAACTGAAGCTTTCTTT. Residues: CASSLESRVETEAFF.

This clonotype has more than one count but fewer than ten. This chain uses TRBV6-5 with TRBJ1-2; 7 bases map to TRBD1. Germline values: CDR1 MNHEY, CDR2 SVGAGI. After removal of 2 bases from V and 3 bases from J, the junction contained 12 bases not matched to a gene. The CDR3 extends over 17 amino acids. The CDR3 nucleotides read TGTGCCAGCAGTTACATTACCGTGGGACAGCACGACTATGGCTACACCTTC. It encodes CASSYITVGQHDYGYTF.

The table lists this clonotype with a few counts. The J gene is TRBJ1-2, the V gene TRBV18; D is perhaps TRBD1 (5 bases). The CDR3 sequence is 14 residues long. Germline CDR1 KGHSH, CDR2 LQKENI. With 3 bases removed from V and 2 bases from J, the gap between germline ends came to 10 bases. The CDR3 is CASSPWDGNYGYTF. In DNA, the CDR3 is TGTGCCAGCTCACCGTGGGACGGGAACTATGGCTACACCTTC.

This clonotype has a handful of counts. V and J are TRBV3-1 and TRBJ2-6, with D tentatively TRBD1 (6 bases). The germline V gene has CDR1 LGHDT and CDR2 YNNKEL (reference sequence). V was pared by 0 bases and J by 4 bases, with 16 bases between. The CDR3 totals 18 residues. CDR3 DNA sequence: TGTGCCAGCAGCCAAGAAGCGCCAGGGGCCCGCGGGGCCAACGTCCTGACTTTC. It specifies CASSQEAPGARGANVLTF.

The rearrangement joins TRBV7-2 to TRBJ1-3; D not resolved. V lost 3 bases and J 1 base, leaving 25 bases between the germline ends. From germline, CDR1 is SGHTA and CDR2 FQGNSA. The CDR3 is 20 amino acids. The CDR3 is CASSLRAGMAAGDSGNTIYF. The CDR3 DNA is TGTGCCAGCAGCTTGCGTGCGGGGATGGCGGCCGGGGATTCTGGAAACACCATATATTTT.

The DNA of the CDR3 is TGTGCCAGCAGTCAACAGGGGAACTACAATGAGCAGTTCTTC. It is translated as CASSQQGNYNEQFF. The chain combines TRBV27 with TRBJ2-1, with TRBD1 matching over 7 bases. Germline V lookup: CDR1 MNHEY, CDR2 SMNVEV (reference sequence). This CDR3 is 14 amino acids long. V was clipped by 5 bases and J by 3 bases; unmatched bases: 4.

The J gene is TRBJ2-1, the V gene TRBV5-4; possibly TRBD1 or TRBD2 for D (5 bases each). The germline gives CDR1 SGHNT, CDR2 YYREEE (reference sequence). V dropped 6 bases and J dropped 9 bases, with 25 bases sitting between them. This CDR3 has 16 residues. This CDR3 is CASTQDGTTNMGEQFF. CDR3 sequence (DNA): TGTGCCAGCACCCAGGACGGGACCACCAACATGGGTGAGCAGTTCTTC. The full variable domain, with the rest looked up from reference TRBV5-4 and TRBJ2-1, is ETGVTQSPTHLIKTRGQQVTLRCSSQSGHNTVSWYQQALGQGPQFIFQYYREEENGRGNFPPRFSGLQFPNYSSELNVNALELDDSALYLCASTQDGTTNMGEQFFGPGTRLTVL.

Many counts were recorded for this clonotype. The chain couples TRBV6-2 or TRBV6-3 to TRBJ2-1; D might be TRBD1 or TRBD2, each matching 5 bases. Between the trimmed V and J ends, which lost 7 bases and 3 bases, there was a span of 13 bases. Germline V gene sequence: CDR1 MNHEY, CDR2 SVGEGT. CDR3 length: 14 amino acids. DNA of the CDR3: TGTGCCAGCAACGGGAAGGGGTTCTACAATGAGCAGTTCTTC. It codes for CASNGKGFYNEQFF.

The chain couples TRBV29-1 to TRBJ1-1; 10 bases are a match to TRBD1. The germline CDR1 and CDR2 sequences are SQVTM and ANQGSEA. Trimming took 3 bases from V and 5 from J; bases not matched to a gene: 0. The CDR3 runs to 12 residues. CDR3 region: CSVEGQGTEAFF. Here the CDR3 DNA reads TGCAGCGTTGAGGGACAGGGGACTGAAGCTTTCTTT.

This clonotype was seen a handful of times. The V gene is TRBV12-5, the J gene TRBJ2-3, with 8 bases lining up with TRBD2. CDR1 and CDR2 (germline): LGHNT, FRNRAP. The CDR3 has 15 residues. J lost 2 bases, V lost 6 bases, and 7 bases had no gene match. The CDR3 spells CASGRSGDYTDTQYF. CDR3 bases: TGTGCTAGTGGCCGTAGCGGGGACTACACAGATACGCAGTATTTT. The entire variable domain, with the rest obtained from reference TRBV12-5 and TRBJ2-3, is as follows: DARVTQTPRHKVTEMGQEVTMRCQPILGHNTVFWYRQTMMQGLELLAYFRNRAPLDDSGMPKDRFSAEMPDATLATLKIQPSEPRDSAVYFCASGRSGDYTDTQYFGPGTRLTVL.

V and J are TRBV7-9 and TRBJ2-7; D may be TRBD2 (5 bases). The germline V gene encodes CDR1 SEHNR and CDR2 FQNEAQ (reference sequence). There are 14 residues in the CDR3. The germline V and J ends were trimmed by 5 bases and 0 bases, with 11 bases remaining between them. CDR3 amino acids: CASSAGKASYEQYF. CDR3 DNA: TGTGCCAGCAGCGCCGGGAAAGCCTCCTACGAGCAGTACTTC.

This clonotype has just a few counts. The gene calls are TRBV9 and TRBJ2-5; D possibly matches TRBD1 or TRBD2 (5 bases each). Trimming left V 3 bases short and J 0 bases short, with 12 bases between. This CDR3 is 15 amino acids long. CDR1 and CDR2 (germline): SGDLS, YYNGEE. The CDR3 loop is CASSAGRMNQETQYF. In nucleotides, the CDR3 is TGTGCCAGCAGCGCAGGGAGAATGAACCAAGAGACCCAGTACTTC.

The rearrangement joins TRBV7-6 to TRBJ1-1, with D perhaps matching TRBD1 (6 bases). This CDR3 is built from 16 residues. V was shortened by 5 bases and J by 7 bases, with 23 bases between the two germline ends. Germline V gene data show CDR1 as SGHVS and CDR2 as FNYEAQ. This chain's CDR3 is CASSRFGTPTQGEAFF. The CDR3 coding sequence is TGTGCCAGCAGCCGATTTGGGACACCCACCCAGGGTGAAGCTTTCTTT.

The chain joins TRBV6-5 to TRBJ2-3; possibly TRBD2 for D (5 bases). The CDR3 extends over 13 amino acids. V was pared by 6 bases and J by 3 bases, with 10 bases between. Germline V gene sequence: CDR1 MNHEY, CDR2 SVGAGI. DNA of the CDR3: TGTGCCAGCAGGCGTCGAGGGACAGATACGCAGTATTTT. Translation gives CASRRRGTDTQYF.